A single sample is the source of the 15 T cell receptor beta chains below, sequenced in a study of blood T cell repertoires in COVID-19. Method: immunoSEQ multiplex PCR; TCRdb's copy keeps in-frame clones and lacks some. The table shows about 59,000 clones, with around 80% occurring only once. The sample consisted of peripheral blood. The receptors stem from a man older than 75 with acute or convalescent COVID-19.

This clone was detected only a few times. The rearrangement links TRBV11-2 to TRBJ2-6; D is uncertain. This CDR3 is built from 15 residues. V was trimmed by 5 bases and J by 0 bases, leaving 8 bases between them. From germline, CDR1 is SGHAT and CDR2 FQNNGV. CDR3 sequence (DNA): TGTGCCAGCAGCCAGAATCCCTCTGGGGCCAACGTCCTGACTTTC. This sequence encodes CASSQNPSGANVLTF.

CDR3 bases: TGTGCCAGCAGCCCAGAGGGGGGAGGGCTAGGCGGCTCCTACGAGCAGTACTTC. This gives the protein CASSPEGGGLGGSYEQYF. The rearrangement joins TRBV11-2 to TRBJ2-7; perhaps TRBD2 as D (7 bases). V dropped 5 bases and J dropped 0 bases, with 23 bases sitting between them. The CDR3 sequence is 18 residues long. The germline V gene has CDR1 SGHAT and CDR2 FQNNGV.

DNA for the CDR3: TGCGCCAGCAGGCTGGGGTCGACAGACCCTTATGGCTACACCTTC. Translating gives CASRLGSTDPYGYTF. The V call is TRBV5-1, the J call TRBJ1-2; TRBD1 is a possible D gene (5 bases). The V and J ends lost 5 bases and 5 bases respectively, with 19 bases between them. Germline loops: CDR1 SGHRS, CDR2 YFSETQ. The CDR3 length is 15 residues.

This clone was seen more than once but under ten times. CDR3 in amino acids: CASSPTRFEQGGSTDTQYF. CDR3 nucleotides: TGTGCCAGCTCACCGACGAGATTTGAGCAGGGGGGTAGCACAGATACGCAGTATTTT. The J gene is TRBJ2-3, the V gene TRBV18; possibly TRBD1 for D (7 bases). Germline V gene data show CDR1 as KGHSH and CDR2 as LQKENI. This CDR3 is built from 19 residues. The V gene lost 3 bases and the J gene lost 0 bases, with 22 bases spanning the gap. Together with reference TRBV18 and TRBJ2-3, the CDR3 gives the full variable domain: NAGVMQNPRHLVRRRGQEARLRCSPMKGHSHVYWYRQLPEEGLKFMVYLQKENIIDESGMPKERFSAEFPKEGPSILRIQQVVRGDSAAYFCASSPTRFEQGGSTDTQYFGPGTRLTVL.

V is TRBV6-6 and J is TRBJ1-5; the match to TRBD1 covers 7 bases. After removal of 5 bases from V and 3 bases from J, the junction contained 4 bases not matched to a gene. Germline V gene data show CDR1 as MNHNY and CDR2 as SVGAGI (reference sequence). The CDR3 extends over 14 amino acids. The CDR3 nucleotides read TGTGCCAGCAGTCTACAGGGGCTCAATCAGCCCCAGCATTTT. Residues: CASSLQGLNQPQHF.

This rearrangement joins TRBV28 to TRBJ1-1; TRBD1 might be the D (5 bases). This CDR3 contains 10 residues. CDR1 is MDHEN and CDR2 is SYDVKM in the germline V gene. The chain's CDR3 is CRTGNTEAFF. CDR3 sequence (DNA): TGTAGAACAGGGAACACTGAAGCTTTCTTT.

Worth noting for this clone: Other DNA sequences of this sample code for an identical CDR3. The J gene is TRBJ1-5, the V gene TRBV9, with a possible D match to TRBD1 (6 bases). This CDR3 contains 13 residues. V lost 7 bases to trimming and J lost 7 bases, with 15 bases between them. Germline CDR1 is SGDLS and CDR2 is YYNGEE. CDR3 sequence reads: CASREGGAQPQHF. In DNA form, the CDR3 reads TGTGCCAGCCGGGAGGGGGGGGCCCAGCCCCAGCATTTT. The full variable domain, its missing parts supplied by reference TRBV9 and TRBJ1-5, is DSGVTQTPKHLITATGQRVTLRCSPRSGDLSVYWYQQSLDQGLQFLIQYYNGEERAKGNILERFSAQQFPDLHSELNLSSLELGDSALYFCASREGGAQPQHFGDGTRLSIL.

This chain joins TRBV6-1 and TRBJ2-2; unclear D gene. From germline, CDR1 is MNHNS and CDR2 SASEGT. The V end lost 7 bases, the J end lost 1 base, and 7 bases lay between the germline ends. CDR3 size: 13 residues. For the CDR3, the DNA is TGTGCCAGCAACCTAGTGAACACCGGGGAGCTGTTTTTT. It yields the protein CASNLVNTGELFF.

The sample holds a few counts of this clone. CDR3: CAWSVQGQGMNTEAFF. In DNA, the CDR3 is TGTGCCTGGAGTGTACAGGGACAGGGCATGAACACTGAAGCTTTCTTT. The chain carries TRBV30 and TRBJ1-1; 9 positions match TRBD1. Germline assignment: CDR1 GTSNPN and CDR2 SVGIG (reference sequence). With 0 bases clipped from V and 0 bases from J, the junction kept 5 bases outside the gene matches. The CDR3 contains 16 residues.

The V call is TRBV29-1, the J call TRBJ2-7; a possible D gene is TRBD2 (6 bases). Germline lookup yields CDR1 SQVTM and CDR2 ANQGSEA. This CDR3 is 14 amino acids long. CDR3 residues: CSCKMGDFSYEQYF. For the CDR3, the DNA is TGCAGTTGTAAAATGGGGGACTTTAGCTACGAGCAGTACTTC.

The chain is built from TRBV3-1 (or the pseudogene TRBV3-2) and TRBJ2-3; D is uncertain. Germline V gene lookup returns CDR1 LGHDT and CDR2 YNNKEL (reference sequence). The CDR3 runs 15 residues. V lost 0 bases to trimming and J lost 2 bases, with 9 bases between them. The CDR3 is CASSQDAGVTDTQYF. The CDR3 DNA is TGTGCCAGCAGCCAAGATGCCGGAGTCACAGATACGCAGTATTTT.

This chain joins TRBV11-3 and TRBJ1-1; maybe TRBD1 (6 bases). This CDR3 spans 14 amino acids. Germline V lookup: CDR1 SGHNT, CDR2 YENEEA. V was clipped by 5 bases and J by 5 bases, with 15 bases between them. The CDR3 loop is CASSHEGGSTEAFF. CDR3 sequence (DNA): TGTGCCAGCAGCCACGAGGGGGGGTCTACTGAAGCTTTCTTT.

V is TRBV3-1 (or the pseudogene TRBV3-2) and J is TRBJ2-2; tentatively, D is TRBD2 (5 bases). The CDR3 extends over 14 amino acids. Trimming removed 4 bases at V and 3 bases at J, with 9 bases between. The germline V gene encodes CDR1 LGHDT and CDR2 YNNKEL (reference sequence). In DNA, the CDR3 is TGTGCCAGCAGCCCAAAACTAGACACCGGGGAGCTGTTTTTT. It codes for CASSPKLDTGELFF.

V and J are TRBV9 and TRBJ2-7; 8 nucleotides agree with TRBD2. The junction had 9 bases not matched to a gene; V was cut back by 4 bases and J by 0 bases. CDR1 and CDR2 from the germline V gene are SGDLS and YYNGEE. This CDR3 has 16 residues. The CDR3 region is CASSKGPSGPSYEQYF. As DNA, the CDR3 is TGTGCCAGCAGCAAAGGGCCTAGCGGGCCCTCCTACGAGCAGTACTTC.

This clone was counted between two and nine times. The chain couples TRBV5-4 to TRBJ2-5, with a tentative D call TRBD2 (6 bases). CDR3 length: 14 amino acids. V gave up 4 bases and J gave up 2 bases, with 12 bases separating them. Germline CDR1 SGHNT, CDR2 YYREEE (reference sequence). Written as DNA, the CDR3 is TGTGCCAGCAGCCCGGGACTGATGCAAGAGACCCAGTACTTC. Translation gives CASSPGLMQETQYF.